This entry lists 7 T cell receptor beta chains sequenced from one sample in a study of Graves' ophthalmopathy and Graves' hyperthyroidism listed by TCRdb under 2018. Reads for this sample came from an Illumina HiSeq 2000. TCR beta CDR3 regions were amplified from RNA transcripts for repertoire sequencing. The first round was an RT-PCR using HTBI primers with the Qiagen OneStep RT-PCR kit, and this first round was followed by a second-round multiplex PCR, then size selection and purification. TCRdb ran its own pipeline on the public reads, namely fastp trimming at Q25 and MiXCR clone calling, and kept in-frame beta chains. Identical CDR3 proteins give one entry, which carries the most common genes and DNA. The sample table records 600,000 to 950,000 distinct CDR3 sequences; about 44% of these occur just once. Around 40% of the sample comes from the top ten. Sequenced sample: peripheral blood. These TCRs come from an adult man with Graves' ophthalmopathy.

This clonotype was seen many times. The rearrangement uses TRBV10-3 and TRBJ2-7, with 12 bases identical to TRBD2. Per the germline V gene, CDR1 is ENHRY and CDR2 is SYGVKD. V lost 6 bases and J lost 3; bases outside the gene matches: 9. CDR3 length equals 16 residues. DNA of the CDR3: TGTGCCATCAGACCGAGACTAGCGGGGGAGAACTACGAGCAGTACTTC. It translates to CAIRPRLAGENYEQYF.

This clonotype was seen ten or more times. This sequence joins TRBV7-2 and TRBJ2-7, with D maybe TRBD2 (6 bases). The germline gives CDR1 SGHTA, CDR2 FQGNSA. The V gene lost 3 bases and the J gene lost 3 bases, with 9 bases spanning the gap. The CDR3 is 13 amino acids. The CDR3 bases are TGTGCCAGCAGCTTTGACGGGGGCTACGAGCAGTACTTC. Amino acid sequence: CASSFDGGYEQYF. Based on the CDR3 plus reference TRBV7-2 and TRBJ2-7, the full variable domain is GAGVSQSPSNKVTEKGKDVELRCDPISGHTALYWYRQSLGQGLEFLIYFQGNSAPDKSGLPSDRFSAERTGGSVSTLTIQRTQQEDSAVYLCASSFDGGYEQYFGPGTRLTVT.

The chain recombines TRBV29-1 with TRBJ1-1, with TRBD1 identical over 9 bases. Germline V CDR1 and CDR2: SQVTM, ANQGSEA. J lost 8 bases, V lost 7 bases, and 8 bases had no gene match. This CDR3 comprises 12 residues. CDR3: CSGDRGGTEAFF. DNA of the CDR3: TGCAGCGGTGACAGGGGGGGTACGGAAGCTTTCTTT. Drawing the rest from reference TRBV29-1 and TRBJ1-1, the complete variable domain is SAVISQKPSRDICQRGTSLTIQCQVDSQVTMMFWYRQQPGQSLTLIATANQGSEATYESGFVIDKFPISRPNLTFSTLTVSNMSPEDSSIYLCSGDRGGTEAFFGQGTRLTVV.

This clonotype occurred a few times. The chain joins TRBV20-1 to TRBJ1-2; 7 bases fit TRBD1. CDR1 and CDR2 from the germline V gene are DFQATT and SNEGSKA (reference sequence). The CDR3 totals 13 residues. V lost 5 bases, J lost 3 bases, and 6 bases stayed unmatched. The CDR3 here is CSASPDRDYGYTF. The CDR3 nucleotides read TGCAGTGCTTCTCCCGACAGGGACTATGGCTACACCTTC.

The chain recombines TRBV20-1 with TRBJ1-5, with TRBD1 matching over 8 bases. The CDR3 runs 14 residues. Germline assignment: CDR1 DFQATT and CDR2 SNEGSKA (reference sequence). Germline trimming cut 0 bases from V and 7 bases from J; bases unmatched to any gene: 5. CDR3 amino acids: CSARDGAGGQPQHF. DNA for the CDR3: TGCAGTGCTAGAGATGGGGCAGGGGGCCAGCCCCAGCATTTT.

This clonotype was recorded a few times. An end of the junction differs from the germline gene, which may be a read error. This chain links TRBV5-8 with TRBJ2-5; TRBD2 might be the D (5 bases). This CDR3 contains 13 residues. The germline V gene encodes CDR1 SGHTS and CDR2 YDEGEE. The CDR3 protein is CASSTYAGETFGF. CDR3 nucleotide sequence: TGTGCCAGCAGCACCTACGCCGGGGAAACCTTCGGGTTC.

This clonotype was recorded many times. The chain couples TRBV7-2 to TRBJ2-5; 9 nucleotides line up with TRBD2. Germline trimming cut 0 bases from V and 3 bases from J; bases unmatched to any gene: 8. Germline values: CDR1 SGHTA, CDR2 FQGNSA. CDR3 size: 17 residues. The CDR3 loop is CASSLALGASGKETQYF. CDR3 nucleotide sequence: TGTGCCAGCAGCTTAGCCTTGGGGGCTAGCGGGAAAGAGACCCAGTACTTC.